Shown below are 22 T cell receptor beta chains from a single sample sequenced in a study of T cell repertoires in ileal Crohn's disease. Profiled with immunoSEQ multiplex PCR; TCRdb holds only in-frame clones, not every one. The sample yields more than 3,500 clones, less than 80% seen once. Sequenced sample: ileal tissue. The origin of the receptors is an adult with Crohn's disease.

The chain links TRBV10-3 to TRBJ2-1, with TRBD2 identical over 8 bases. CDR3 size: 14 residues. Trimming at V came to 4 bases and at J to 8 bases, leaving 7 bases not matched to a gene. CDR1 is ENHRY and CDR2 is SYGVKD in the germline V gene. This chain's CDR3 is CAISGLASTDEQFF. CDR3 nucleotides: TGTGCCATCAGTGGACTAGCGAGTACCGATGAGCAGTTCTTC.

For this clone: Other DNA sequences in the sample encode the same CDR3. The rearrangement links TRBV30 to TRBJ1-3; a possible D gene is TRBD1 (5 bases). This CDR3 is built from 15 residues. Trimming stripped 0 bases from V and 1 base from J, with 10 bases between. Germline assignment: CDR1 GTSNPN and CDR2 SVGIG (reference sequence). The CDR3 sequence: CAWSVSGRSGNTIYF. CDR3 coding DNA: TGTGCCTGGAGTGTATCAGGGAGGTCTGGAAACACCATATATTTT.

This clone appeared a few times. This chain connects TRBV4-1 to TRBJ2-6, with 7 bases that match TRBD2. CDR3 size: 19 residues. CDR1 and CDR2 from the germline V gene are MGHRA and YSYEKL. Trimming took 4 bases from V and 0 from J; bases not matched to a gene: 12. The DNA of the CDR3 is TGCGCCAGCAGCCTCCTCCCAGCGGGGCTTAACTCTGGGGCCAACGTCCTGACTTTC. Its protein is CASSLLPAGLNSGANVLTF.

In the case of this clone: One end of the junction does not line up with germline, which may come from a read error. Additional DNA sequences in this sample encode the identical CDR3. The J gene is TRBJ1-6, the V gene TRBV4-1, with a possible D match to TRBD1 (6 bases). Germline V gives CDR1 MGHRA, CDR2 YSYEKL. The CDR3 extends over 16 amino acids. CDR3 amino acids: CASSHQTGVTNSPLHF. CDR3 in DNA: TGCGCCAGCAGCCACCAGACAGGTGTTACTAATTCCCCCCTCCACTTT.

The rearrangement joins TRBV2 to TRBJ2-1; tentative D call: TRBD2 (5 bases). This CDR3 has 13 amino acids. V dropped 1 base and J dropped 7 bases, with 8 bases sitting between them. Germline V gene sequence: CDR1 SNHLY, CDR2 FYNNEI. The CDR3 reads CASSEDRGNEQFF. CDR3 DNA sequence: TGTGCCAGCAGTGAAGACCGGGGTAATGAGCAGTTCTTC.

There are a few counts of this clone. This chain links TRBV7-2 with TRBJ1-2; 7 nucleotides agree with TRBD1. Germline values: CDR1 SGHTA, CDR2 FQGNSA. The CDR3 is 16 residues long. The ends lost 1 base at V and 0 bases at J; junction bases unmatched: 5. The CDR3 loop is CASSLGPGQSNYGYTF. The DNA of the CDR3 is TGTGCCAGCAGCTTAGGTCCGGGACAGTCTAACTATGGCTACACCTTC.

J is TRBJ2-3 and V is TRBV9; TRBD2 matches at 7 bases. Germline-derived CDR1 and CDR2 are SGDLS and YYNGEE. Trimming at V came to 0 bases and at J to 4 bases, leaving 8 bases not matched to a gene. The CDR3 runs to 16 residues. The CDR3 loop is CASSVGEREWADTQYF. The CDR3 DNA follows: TGTGCCAGCAGCGTAGGGGAGCGGGAATGGGCAGATACGCAGTATTTT. Variable domain in full (rest from reference TRBV9 and TRBJ2-3): DSGVTQTPKHLITATGQRVTLRCSPRSGDLSVYWYQQSLDQGLQFLIQYYNGEERAKGNILERFSAQQFPDLHSELNLSSLELGDSALYFCASSVGEREWADTQYFGPGTRLTVL.

CDR3 sequence: CSVEDPTGDSYNEQFF. In DNA, the CDR3 is TGCAGCGTTGAAGATCCTACAGGGGACTCCTACAATGAGCAGTTCTTC. The genes are TRBV29-1 and TRBJ2-1; 7 bases agree with TRBD1. The germline V gene encodes CDR1 SQVTM and CDR2 ANQGSEA. CDR3 length: 16 amino acids. V shed 0 bases, J shed 0 bases, and the junction held 5 bases outside the gene matches.

The chain recombines TRBV5-1 with TRBJ1-1, with a possible D match to TRBD1 (5 bases). V was clipped by 0 bases and J by 4 bases, with 13 bases between them. The length of the CDR3 is 15 residues. Germline assignment: CDR1 SGHRS and CDR2 YFSETQ. CDR3 amino acids: CASSLETIGGTEAFF. CDR3 coding DNA: TGCGCCAGCAGCTTGGAGACAATCGGGGGCACTGAAGCTTTCTTT.

V usage is TRBV7-3 and J usage is TRBJ2-2; 7 bases line up with TRBD1. CDR1 SGHTA and CDR2 FQGTGA come from the germline V gene. CDR3 size: 14 residues. J lost 6 bases, V lost 6 bases, and 7 bases had no gene match. Here the CDR3 DNA reads TGTGCCAGCAGACCAACAGGGGTGGCCGGGGAGCTGTTTTTT. It specifies CASRPTGVAGELFF. The entire variable domain, with the rest obtained from reference TRBV7-3 and TRBJ2-2, is as follows: GAGVSQTPSNKVTEKGKYVELRCDPISGHTALYWYRQSLGQGPEFLIYFQGTGAADDSGLPNDRFFAVRPEGSVSTLKIQRTERGDSAVYLCASRPTGVAGELFFGEGSRLTVL.

A single count supports this clone. This chain uses TRBV4-2 with TRBJ2-1; 12 bases match TRBD2. There are 17 residues in the CDR3. From germline, CDR1 is LGHNA and CDR2 YNFKEQ. Unmatched junction bases numbered 7, after V lost 0 bases and J lost 7 bases. The CDR3 reads CASSQDSLAGGRNEQFF. The CDR3 coding sequence is TGTGCCAGCAGCCAAGACTCTCTAGCGGGGGGGCGTAATGAGCAGTTCTTC.

This clone is large within its sample. The V call is TRBV4-3, the J call TRBJ2-2; the match to TRBD1 covers 9 bases. This CDR3 region has 15 residues. Germline V lookup: CDR1 LGHNA, CDR2 YSLEER. V lost 4 bases, J lost 6 bases, and 6 bases stayed unmatched. The CDR3 here is CASSPTNRGPGELFF. DNA for the CDR3: TGCGCCAGCAGCCCCACGAACAGGGGGCCCGGGGAGCTGTTTTTT.

The gene calls are TRBV4-3 and TRBJ1-2; 7 positions agree with TRBD1. V gave up 0 bases and J gave up 1 base; unmatched junction bases: 5. The length of the CDR3 is 16 residues. Germline V gene lookup returns CDR1 LGHNA and CDR2 YSLEER. As DNA, the CDR3 is TGCGCCAGCAGCCAAGATAACAACAGGGGTAACTATGGCTACACCTTC. Translated, it gives CASSQDNNRGNYGYTF.

The J gene is TRBJ2-5, the V gene TRBV5-4; 10 bases agree with TRBD2. The J call may be incorrect, as the DNA end agrees better with TRBJ2-7. The CDR3 is 17 amino acids. CDR1 and CDR2 from the germline V gene are SGHNT and YYREEE (reference sequence). The CDR3 DNA is TGTGCCAGCAGCTTGTTAGCGGGGGGATACAGCTCCTACGAGCAGTACTTC. Its protein product is CASSLLAGGYSSYEQYF.

This sequence joins TRBV7-2 and TRBJ1-1; D possibly corresponds to TRBD1 (6 bases). CDR3 length equals 14 residues. CDR1 and CDR2 from the germline V gene are SGHTA and FQGNSA. V was trimmed by 6 bases and J by 0 bases, leaving 11 bases between them. CDR3 loop: CASSGDTLNTEAFF. The CDR3 nucleotides are TGTGCCAGCAGTGGGGACACTTTGAACACTGAAGCTTTCTTT. The full variable domain, with the rest looked up from reference TRBV7-2 and TRBJ1-1, is GAGVSQSPSNKVTEKGKDVELRCDPISGHTALYWYRQSLGQGLEFLIYFQGNSAPDKSGLPSDRFSAERTGGSVSTLTIQRTQQEDSAVYLCASSGDTLNTEAFFGQGTRLTVV.

This clone showed up just a few times. The J gene is TRBJ1-4, the V gene TRBV6-6; D is unresolved. Germline assignment: CDR1 MNHNY and CDR2 SVGAGI (reference sequence). The CDR3 extends over 16 amino acids. V gave up 2 bases and J gave up 6 bases, with 16 bases separating them. This chain's CDR3 is CASSYPSELGDEKLFF. CDR3 coding DNA: TGTGCCAGCAGTTACCCAAGCGAATTAGGAGATGAAAAACTGTTTTTT.

This clone has only one observation. The chain recombines TRBV4-1 with TRBJ1-2; D may be TRBD1 (6 bases). Germline V gene sequence: CDR1 MGHRA, CDR2 YSYEKL. Between the trimmed V and J ends, which lost 5 bases and 8 bases, there was a span of 21 bases. This CDR3 is built from 15 residues. The CDR3, as DNA: TGCGCCAGCAGCGCAAGATGGCGGGGGGCGGAGGGCTACACCTTC. Amino acid sequence: CASSARWRGAEGYTF.

The rearrangement joins TRBV5-1 to TRBJ2-3; D possibly corresponds to TRBD1 (5 bases). This CDR3 is built from 14 residues. Germline CDR1 reads SGHRS; CDR2 reads YFSETQ. V was clipped by 0 bases and J by 6 bases, with 11 bases between them. The DNA for the CDR3 is TGCGCCAGCAGCTTGGAGGTGGGGCTGGATACGCAGTATTTT. The encoded protein is CASSLEVGLDTQYF.

The chain employs TRBV4-1 and TRBJ1-5; D remains ambiguous. Germline V gene lookup returns CDR1 MGHRA and CDR2 YSYEKL. V was clipped by 0 bases and J by 7 bases, with 13 bases between them. This CDR3 is 15 amino acids long. The CDR3 region is CASSQDPREGQPQHF. The DNA for the CDR3 is TGCGCCAGCAGCCAAGATCCGCGGGAGGGACAGCCCCAGCATTTT.

The chain joins TRBV11-2 to TRBJ1-1; no firm D call. CDR3 length: 15 amino acids. V was clipped by 5 bases and J by 3 bases, with 16 bases between them. Germline values: CDR1 SGHAT, CDR2 FQNNGV. This CDR3 is CASSPRGGRDTEAFF. Here the CDR3 DNA reads TGTGCCAGCAGCCCACGTGGAGGGAGGGACACTGAAGCTTTCTTT. Variable domain in full (rest from reference TRBV11-2 and TRBJ1-1): EAGVAQSPRYKIIEKRQSVAFWCNPISGHATLYWYQQILGQGPKLLIQFQNNGVVDDSQLPKDRFSAERLKGVDSTLKIQPAKLEDSAVYLCASSPRGGRDTEAFFGQGTRLTVV.

The J gene is TRBJ2-2, the V gene TRBV6-6, with 15 bases fitting TRBD2. Looked up from germline, CDR1 is MNHNY and CDR2 is SVGAGI (reference sequence). With V trimmed by 6 bases and J by 8 bases, 7 bases remained unmatched. The CDR3 length is 16 residues. The CDR3: CASSGTSGGPAGELFF. CDR3 DNA sequence: TGTGCCAGCAGCGGGACTAGCGGGGGGCCCGCAGGGGAGCTGTTTTTT.

The chain is built from TRBV4-3 and TRBJ2-1; 9 nucleotides line up with TRBD1. The CDR3 runs 16 residues. Germline CDR1 LGHNA, CDR2 YSLEER. Germline trimming cut 4 bases from V and 9 bases from J; bases unmatched to any gene: 13. The CDR3 spells CASSRFGTGNMPEQFF. The CDR3, as DNA: TGCGCCAGCAGCCGCTTTGGGACAGGGAATATGCCTGAGCAGTTCTTC.